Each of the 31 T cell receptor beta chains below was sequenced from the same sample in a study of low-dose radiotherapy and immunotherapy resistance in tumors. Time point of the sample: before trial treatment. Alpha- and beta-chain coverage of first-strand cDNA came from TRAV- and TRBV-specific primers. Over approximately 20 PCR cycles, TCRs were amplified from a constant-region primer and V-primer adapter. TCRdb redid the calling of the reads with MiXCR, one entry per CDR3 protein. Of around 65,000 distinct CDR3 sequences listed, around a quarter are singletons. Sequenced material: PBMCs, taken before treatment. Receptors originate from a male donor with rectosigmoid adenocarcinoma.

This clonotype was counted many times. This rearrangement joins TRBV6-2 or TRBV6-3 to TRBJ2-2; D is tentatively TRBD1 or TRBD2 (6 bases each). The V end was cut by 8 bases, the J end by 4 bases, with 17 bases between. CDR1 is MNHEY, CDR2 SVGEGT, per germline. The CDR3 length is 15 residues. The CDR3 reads CASERGAEGTGELFF. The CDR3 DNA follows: TGTGCCAGCGAAAGGGGGGCTGAGGGCACCGGGGAGCTGTTTTTT.

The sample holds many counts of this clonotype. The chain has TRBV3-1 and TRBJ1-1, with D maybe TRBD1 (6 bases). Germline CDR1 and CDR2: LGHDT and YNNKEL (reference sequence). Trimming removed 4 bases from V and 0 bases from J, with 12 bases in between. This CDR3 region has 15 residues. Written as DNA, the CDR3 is TGTGCCAGCAGCCCAGGGGACCGTTTGAACACTGAAGCTTTCTTT. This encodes CASSPGDRLNTEAFF.

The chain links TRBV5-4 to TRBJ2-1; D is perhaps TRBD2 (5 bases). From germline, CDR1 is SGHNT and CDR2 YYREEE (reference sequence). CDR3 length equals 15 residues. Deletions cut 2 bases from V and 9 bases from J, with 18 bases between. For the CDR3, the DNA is TGTGCCAGCAGCTTTGGCGCCGGAAGCGGCGGTGAGCAGTTCTTC. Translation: CASSFGAGSGGEQFF.

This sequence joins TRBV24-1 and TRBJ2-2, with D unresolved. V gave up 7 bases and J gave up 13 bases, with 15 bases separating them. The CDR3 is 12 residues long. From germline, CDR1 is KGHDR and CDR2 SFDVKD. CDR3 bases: TGTGCCACCAGCCAAAGGATAGGGCCGCTGTTTTTT. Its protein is CATSQRIGPLFF.

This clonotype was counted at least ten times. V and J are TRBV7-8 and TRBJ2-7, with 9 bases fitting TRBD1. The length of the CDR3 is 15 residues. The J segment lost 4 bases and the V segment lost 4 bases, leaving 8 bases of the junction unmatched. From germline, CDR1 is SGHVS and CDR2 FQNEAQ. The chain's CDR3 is CASSSSGQGIYEQYF. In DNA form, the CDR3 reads TGTGCCAGCAGCTCCTCGGGACAGGGTATATACGAGCAGTACTTC.

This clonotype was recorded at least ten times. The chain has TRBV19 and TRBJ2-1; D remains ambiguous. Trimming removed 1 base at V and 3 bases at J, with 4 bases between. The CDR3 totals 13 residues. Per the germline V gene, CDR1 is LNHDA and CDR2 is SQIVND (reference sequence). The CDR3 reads CASSIGGYNEQFF. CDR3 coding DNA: TGTGCCAGTAGTATAGGGGGCTACAATGAGCAGTTCTTC.

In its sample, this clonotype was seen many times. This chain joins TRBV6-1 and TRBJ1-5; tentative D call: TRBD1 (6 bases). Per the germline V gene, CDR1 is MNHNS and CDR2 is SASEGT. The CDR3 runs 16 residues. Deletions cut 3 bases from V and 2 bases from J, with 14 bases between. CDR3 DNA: TGTGCCAGCAGTGACGCCGCGGGACAAGGCAATCAGCCCCAGCATTTT. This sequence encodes CASSDAAGQGNQPQHF.

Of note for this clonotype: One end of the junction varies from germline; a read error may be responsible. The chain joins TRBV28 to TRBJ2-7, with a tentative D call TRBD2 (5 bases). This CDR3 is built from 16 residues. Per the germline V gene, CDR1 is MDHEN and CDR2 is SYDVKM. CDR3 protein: CASSLEAAGFSYELYF. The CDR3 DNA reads TGTGCCAGCAGTTTGGAAGCGGCGGGCTTCTCCTACGAGCTGTACTTC.

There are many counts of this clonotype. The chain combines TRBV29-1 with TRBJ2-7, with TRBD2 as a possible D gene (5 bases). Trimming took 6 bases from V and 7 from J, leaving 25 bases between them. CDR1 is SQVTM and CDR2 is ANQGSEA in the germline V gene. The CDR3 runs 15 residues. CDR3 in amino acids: CSVLLPSGRPGEQYF. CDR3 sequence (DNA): TGCAGCGTCCTTTTACCCAGCGGACGTCCGGGGGAGCAGTACTTC.

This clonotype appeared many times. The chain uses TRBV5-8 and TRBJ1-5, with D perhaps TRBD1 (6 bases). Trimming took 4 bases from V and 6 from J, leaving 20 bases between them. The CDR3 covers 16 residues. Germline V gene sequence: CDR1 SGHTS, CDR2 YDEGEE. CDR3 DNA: TGTGCCAGCAGCCCAACTTTAGACAGGTGGGGTCAGCCCCAGCATTTT. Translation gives CASSPTLDRWGQPQHF.

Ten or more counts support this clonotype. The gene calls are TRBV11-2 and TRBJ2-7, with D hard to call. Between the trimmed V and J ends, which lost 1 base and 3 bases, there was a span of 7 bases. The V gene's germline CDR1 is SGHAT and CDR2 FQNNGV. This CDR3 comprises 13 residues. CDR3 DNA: TGTGCCAGCAGCTTAGGTCCCAGCTACGAGCAGTACTTC. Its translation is CASSLGPSYEQYF.

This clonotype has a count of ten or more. CDR3 sequence (DNA): TGTGCCAGCAGCCGCCAAAGTATCGATGAGCAGTTCTTC. As protein: CASSRQSIDEQFF. This chain joins TRBV3-1 and TRBJ2-1; the D is unclear. There are 13 residues in the CDR3. Trimming removed 4 bases from V and 8 bases from J, with 12 bases in between. CDR1 is LGHDT and CDR2 is YNNKEL in the germline V gene (reference sequence).

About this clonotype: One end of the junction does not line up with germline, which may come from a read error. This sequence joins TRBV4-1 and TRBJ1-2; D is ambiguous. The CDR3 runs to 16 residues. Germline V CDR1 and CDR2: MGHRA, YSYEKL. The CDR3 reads CASSQAGTAVNYSYTF. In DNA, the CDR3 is TGCGCCAGCAGCCAAGCCGGAACAGCGGTTAACTATAGCTACACCTTC.

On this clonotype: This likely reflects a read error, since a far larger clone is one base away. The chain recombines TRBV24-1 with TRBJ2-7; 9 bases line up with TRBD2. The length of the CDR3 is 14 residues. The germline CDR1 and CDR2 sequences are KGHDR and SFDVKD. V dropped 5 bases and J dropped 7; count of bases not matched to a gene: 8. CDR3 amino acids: CATSATSGYNEQYF. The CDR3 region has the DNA TGTGCCACCAGTGCGACTAGCGGATACAATGAGCAGTACTTC.

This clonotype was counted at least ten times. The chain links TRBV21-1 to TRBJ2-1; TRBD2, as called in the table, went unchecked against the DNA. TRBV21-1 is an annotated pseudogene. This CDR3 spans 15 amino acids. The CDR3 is CASSKAYLPYNEQFF. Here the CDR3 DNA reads TGTGCCAGCAGCAAAGCCTATTTGCCCTACAATGAGCAGTTCTTC.

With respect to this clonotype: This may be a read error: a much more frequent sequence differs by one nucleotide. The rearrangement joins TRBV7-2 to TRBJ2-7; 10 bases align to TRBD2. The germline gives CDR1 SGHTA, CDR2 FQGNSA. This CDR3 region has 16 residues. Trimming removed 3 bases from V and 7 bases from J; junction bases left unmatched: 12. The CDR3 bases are TGTGCCAGCAGCTTTACGGCTAGCGGGGGCTACAATGAGCAGTACTTC. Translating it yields CASSFTASGGYNEQYF.

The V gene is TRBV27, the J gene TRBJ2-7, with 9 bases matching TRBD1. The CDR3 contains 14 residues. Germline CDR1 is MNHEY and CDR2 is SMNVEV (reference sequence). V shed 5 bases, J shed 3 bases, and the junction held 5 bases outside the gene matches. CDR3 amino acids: CASSPRTGVYEQYF. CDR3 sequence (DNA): TGTGCCAGCAGTCCCCGGACAGGGGTCTACGAGCAGTACTTC.

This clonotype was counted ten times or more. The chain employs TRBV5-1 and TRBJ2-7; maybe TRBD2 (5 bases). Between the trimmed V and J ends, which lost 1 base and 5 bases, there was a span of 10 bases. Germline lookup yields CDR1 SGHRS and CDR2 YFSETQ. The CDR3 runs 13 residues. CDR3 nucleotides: TGCGCCAGCAGCTTGAGTGTGAGGGACGAGCAGTACTTC. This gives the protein CASSLSVRDEQYF.

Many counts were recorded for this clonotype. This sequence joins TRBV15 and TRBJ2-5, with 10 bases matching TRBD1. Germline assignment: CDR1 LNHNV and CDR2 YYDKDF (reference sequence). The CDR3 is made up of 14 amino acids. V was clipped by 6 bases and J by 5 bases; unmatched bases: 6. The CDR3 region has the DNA TGTGCCACCAGGAGGGACAGGGGTGCGGAGACCCAGTACTTC. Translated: CATRRDRGAETQYF.

Here the CDR3 DNA reads TGCGCCAGCAGCCAACGACTAGCGGGATACAATGAGCAGTTCTTC. Amino acid sequence: CASSQRLAGYNEQFF. The genes are TRBV4-3 and TRBJ2-1; the match to TRBD2 covers 11 bases. The CDR3 loop spans 15 amino acids. From germline, CDR1 is LGHNA and CDR2 YSLEER. Germline trimming cut 2 bases from V and 4 bases from J; bases unmatched to any gene: 1.

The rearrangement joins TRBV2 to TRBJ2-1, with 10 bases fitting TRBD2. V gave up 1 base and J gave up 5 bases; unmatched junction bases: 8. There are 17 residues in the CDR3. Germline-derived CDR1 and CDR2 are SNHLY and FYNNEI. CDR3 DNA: TGTGCCAGCAGTGAAGAAGCTAGCGGGAGTACTAACAATGAGCAGTTCTTC. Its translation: CASSEEASGSTNNEQFF.

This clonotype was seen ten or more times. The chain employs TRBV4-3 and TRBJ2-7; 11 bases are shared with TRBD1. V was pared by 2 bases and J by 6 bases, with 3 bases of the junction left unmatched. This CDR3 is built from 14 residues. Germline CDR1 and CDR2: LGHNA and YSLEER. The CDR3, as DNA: TGCGCCAGCAGCCAACCGGACAGGGGGCGCGAGCAGTACTTC. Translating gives CASSQPDRGREQYF.

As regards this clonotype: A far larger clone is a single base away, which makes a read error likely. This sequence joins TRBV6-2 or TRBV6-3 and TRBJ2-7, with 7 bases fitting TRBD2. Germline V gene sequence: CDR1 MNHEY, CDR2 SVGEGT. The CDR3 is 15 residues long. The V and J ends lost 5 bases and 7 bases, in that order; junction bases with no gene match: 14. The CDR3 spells CASSATSHSYNEQYF. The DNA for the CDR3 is TGTGCCAGCAGTGCGACTAGCCACTCCTACAATGAGCAGTACTTC.

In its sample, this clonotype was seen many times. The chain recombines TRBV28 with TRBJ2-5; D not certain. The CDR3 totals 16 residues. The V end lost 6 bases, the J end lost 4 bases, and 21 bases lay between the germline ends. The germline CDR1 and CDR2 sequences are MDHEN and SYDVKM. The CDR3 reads CASRRMLDVALETQYF. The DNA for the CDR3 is TGTGCCAGCAGGAGAATGCTAGACGTCGCTTTAGAGACCCAGTACTTC.

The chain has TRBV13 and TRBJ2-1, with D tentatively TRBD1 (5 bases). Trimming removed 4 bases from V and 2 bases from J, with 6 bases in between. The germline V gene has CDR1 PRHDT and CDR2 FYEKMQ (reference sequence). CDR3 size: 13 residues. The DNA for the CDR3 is TGTGCCAGCAGCTGGGGCGCCTACAATGAGCAGTTCTTC. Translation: CASSWGAYNEQFF.

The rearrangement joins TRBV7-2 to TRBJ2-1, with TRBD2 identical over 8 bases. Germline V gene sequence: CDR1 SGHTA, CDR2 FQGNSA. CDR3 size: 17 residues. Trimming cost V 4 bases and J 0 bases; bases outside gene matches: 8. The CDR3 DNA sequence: TGTGCCAGCAGCTGGACCTCGGGGGGGAGCTCCTACAATGAGCAGTTCTTC. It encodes CASSWTSGGSSYNEQFF.

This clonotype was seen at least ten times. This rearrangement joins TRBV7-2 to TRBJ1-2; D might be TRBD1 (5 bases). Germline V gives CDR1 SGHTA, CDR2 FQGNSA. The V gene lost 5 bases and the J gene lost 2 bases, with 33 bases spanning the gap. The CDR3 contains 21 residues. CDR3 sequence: CASSLIFSPGPGTRVNYGYTF. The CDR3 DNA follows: TGTGCCAGCAGCCTGATATTTAGTCCGGGACCCGGAACCCGAGTCAACTATGGCTACACCTTC.

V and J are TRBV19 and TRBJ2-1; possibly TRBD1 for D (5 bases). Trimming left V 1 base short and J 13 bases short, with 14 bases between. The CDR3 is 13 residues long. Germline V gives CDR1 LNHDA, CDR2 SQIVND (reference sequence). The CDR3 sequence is CASSIGGQETQFF. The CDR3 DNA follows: TGTGCCAGTAGTATAGGGGGCCAAGAGACCCAGTTCTTC.

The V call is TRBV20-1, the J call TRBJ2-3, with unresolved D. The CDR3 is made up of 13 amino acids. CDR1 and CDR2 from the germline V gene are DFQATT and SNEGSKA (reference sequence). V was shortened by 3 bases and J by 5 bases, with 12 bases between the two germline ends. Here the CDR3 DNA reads TGCAGTGCTAGCCACAGTGGGGTAGATACGCAGTATTTT. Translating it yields CSASHSGVDTQYF.

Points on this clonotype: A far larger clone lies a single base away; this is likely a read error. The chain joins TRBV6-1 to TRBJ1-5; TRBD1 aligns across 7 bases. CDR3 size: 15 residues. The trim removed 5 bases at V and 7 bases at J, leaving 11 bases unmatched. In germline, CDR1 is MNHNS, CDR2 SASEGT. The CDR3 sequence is CASSYGRGGGQPQHF. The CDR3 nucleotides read TGTGCCAGCAGTTACGGCAGGGGGGGCGGACAGCCCCAGCATTTT.

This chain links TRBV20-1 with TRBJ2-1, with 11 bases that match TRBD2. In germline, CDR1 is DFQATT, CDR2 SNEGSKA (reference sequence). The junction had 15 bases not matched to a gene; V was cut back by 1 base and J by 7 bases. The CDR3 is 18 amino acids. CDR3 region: CSARGVSGGASLGNEQFF. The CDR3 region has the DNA TGCAGTGCTAGAGGCGTTAGCGGGGGGGCCTCTTTGGGTAATGAGCAGTTCTTC.